Below are 9 T cell receptor beta chains sequenced from a single sample in a study of response to subunit inactivated influenza vaccine. TCRdb processed the RT-PCR reads anew with MiXCR; each CDR3 protein has one entry. The sample yields hundreds of thousands of distinct CDR3 sequences, around 8% seen once. This specimen was PBMCs from blood, taken 23 to 25 months after vaccination. The receptors come from a man in his fifties or sixties who received an inactivated influenza vaccine.

This clonotype has ten or more counts. The CDR3 region is CASSGYQGFNTEAFF. CDR3 coding DNA: TGTGCCAGCAGCGGCTACCAGGGGTTCAACACTGAAGCTTTCTTT. V is TRBV3-1 and J is TRBJ1-1, with D tentatively TRBD1 (6 bases). Germline V gene sequence: CDR1 LGHDT, CDR2 YNNKEL (reference sequence). The CDR3 consists of 15 residues. Trimming took 5 bases from V and 2 from J, leaving 15 bases between them.

This clonotype was seen only a few times. The V gene is TRBV10-1, the J gene TRBJ2-2; 9 positions agree with TRBD1. From germline, CDR1 is WNHNN and CDR2 SYGVQD (reference sequence). This CDR3 has 17 residues. V shed 3 bases, J shed 0 bases, and the junction held 5 bases outside the gene matches. CDR3 loop: CASSDPGQGPNTGELFF. DNA of the CDR3: TGCGCCAGCAGTGATCCGGGACAGGGCCCGAACACCGGGGAGCTGTTTTTT.

The V call is TRBV5-1, the J call TRBJ2-2; the D is unclear. Per germline, CDR1 SGHRS and CDR2 YFSETQ. The CDR3 is made up of 12 amino acids. The V gene lost 4 bases and the J gene lost 9 bases, with 10 bases spanning the gap. The CDR3 region is CASSASRRELFF. DNA for the CDR3: TGCGCCAGCAGCGCAAGTCGCCGGGAGCTGTTTTTT.

This clonotype has only a few counts. The chain employs TRBV6-1 and TRBJ1-1, with D possibly matching TRBD1 (6 bases). The CDR3 extends over 13 amino acids. CDR1 is MNHNS and CDR2 is SASEGT in the germline V gene. V lost 7 bases, J lost 1 base, and 10 bases lay in between. CDR3 bases: TGTGCCAGCACTGGACAGTGGAACACTGAAGCTTTCTTT. Encoded protein: CASTGQWNTEAFF.

This clonotype was seen many times. The J gene is TRBJ1-1, the V gene TRBV29-1; TRBD1 is a possible D gene (6 bases). The germline gives CDR1 SQVTM, CDR2 ANQGSEA. V was trimmed by 6 bases and J by 0 bases, leaving 11 bases between them. CDR3 size: 13 residues. In DNA form, the CDR3 reads TGCAGCGTCGGGGACACCCTGAACACTGAAGCTTTCTTT. This gives the protein CSVGDTLNTEAFF. The whole variable domain, filled in from reference TRBV29-1 and TRBJ1-1, reads SAVISQKPSRDICQRGTSLTIQCQVDSQVTMMFWYRQQPGQSLTLIATANQGSEATYESGFVIDKFPISRPNLTFSTLTVSNMSPEDSSIYLCSVGDTLNTEAFFGQGTRLTVV.

The chain couples TRBV19 to TRBJ2-5; 9 bases agree with TRBD1. CDR1 and CDR2 (germline): LNHDA, SQIVND (reference sequence). The CDR3 consists of 15 residues. V trimming: 2 bases; J trimming: 5 bases; junction bases outside the gene matches: 6. The DNA for the CDR3 is TGTGCCAGTAGTATATGGACAGGGGAAAGTGAGACCCAGTACTTC. Translating gives CASSIWTGESETQYF.

This clonotype was recorded many times. The gene calls are TRBV25-1 and TRBJ1-1; 8 positions match TRBD1. V shed 5 bases, J shed 3 bases, and the junction held 5 bases outside the gene matches. The germline V gene has CDR1 MGHDK and CDR2 SYGVNS. There are 14 residues in the CDR3. The CDR3 nucleotides read TGTGCCAGCAGTAAACACAGGGGGGACACTGAAGCTTTCTTT. As protein: CASSKHRGDTEAFF.

The CDR3 protein is CASSKYGADTQYF. CDR3 DNA: TGTGCCAGCAGTAAATATGGAGCAGATACGCAGTATTTT. V usage is TRBV5-8 and J usage is TRBJ2-3, with D uncertain. Trimming left V 5 bases short and J 4 bases short, with 11 bases between. Per the germline V gene, CDR1 is SGHTS and CDR2 is YDEGEE. The length of the CDR3 is 13 residues.

Many counts were recorded for this clonotype. This chain uses TRBV12-3 or TRBV12-4 with TRBJ1-1; maybe TRBD1 (5 bases). This CDR3 has 15 amino acids. V lost 5 bases and J 2 bases, leaving 15 bases between the germline ends. CDR3 nucleotides: TGTGCCAGCAGTACGTACCGGGACCGCAACACTGAAGCTTTCTTT. This encodes CASSTYRDRNTEAFF.